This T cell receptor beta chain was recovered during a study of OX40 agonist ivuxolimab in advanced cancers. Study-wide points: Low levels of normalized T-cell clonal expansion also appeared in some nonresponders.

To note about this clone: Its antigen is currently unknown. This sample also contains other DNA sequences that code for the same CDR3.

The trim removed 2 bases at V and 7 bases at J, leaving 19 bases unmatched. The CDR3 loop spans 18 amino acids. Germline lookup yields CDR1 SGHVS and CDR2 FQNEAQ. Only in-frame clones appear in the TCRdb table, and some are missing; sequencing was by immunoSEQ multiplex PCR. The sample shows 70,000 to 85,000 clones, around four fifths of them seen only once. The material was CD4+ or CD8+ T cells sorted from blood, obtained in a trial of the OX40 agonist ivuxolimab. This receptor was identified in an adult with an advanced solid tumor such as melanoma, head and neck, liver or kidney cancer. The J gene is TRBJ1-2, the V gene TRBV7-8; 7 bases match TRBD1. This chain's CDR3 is CASSLSLSRDRGIGGYTF. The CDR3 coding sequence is TGTGCCAGCAGCTTATCTTTATCCCGGGACAGAGGAATTGGTGGCTACACCTTC.